The 11 T cell receptor beta chains reported below all come from one sample, sequenced in a study of regulatory T cells in long-lasting Graves disease. As for time point: newly diagnosed GD, antithyroid drugs for less than 3 months. Generation of the TCR library employed RNA extracted from PBMCs. Sequencing libraries for TCR beta were prepared with iRepertoire HTBI primers and Arm-PCR of CDR3 regions. TCRdb re-called the multiplex PCR reads through MiXCR, storing one row per CDR3 protein. The sample lists about 220,000 distinct CDR3 sequences, around 20% occurring once. In addition, the sample was reused for a study of T cells in Graves' hyperthyroidism and ophthalmopathy.

Sequenced here: peripheral blood mononuclear cells (PBMCs), sampled at new diagnosis, from a patient treated with antithyroid drugs. The origin of the receptors is a woman aged 25 to 39 with Graves disease.

The rearrangement joins TRBV7-2 to TRBJ1-4; 8 nucleotides match TRBD1. Germline V gene sequence: CDR1 SGHTA, CDR2 FQGNSA. V was clipped by 5 bases and J by 7 bases; unmatched bases: 6. This CDR3 is built from 14 residues. CDR3 nucleotide sequence: TGTGCCAGCAGCCCGGGACAGGCGGGTGAAAAACTGTTTTTT. As protein: CASSPGQAGEKLFF.

This clonotype was seen many times. The chain uses TRBV20-1 and TRBJ2-2; a possible D gene is TRBD1 (6 bases). With 4 bases removed from V and 1 base from J, the gap between germline ends came to 16 bases. The CDR3 has 16 residues. The germline V gene has CDR1 DFQATT and CDR2 SNEGSKA (reference sequence). CDR3 nucleotides: TGCAGTGCTAACGCCCCCAAGACAGGGAACACCGGGGAGCTGTTTTTT. Residues: CSANAPKTGNTGELFF.

Turning to this clonotype: With a far larger clone one base away, a read error is the likely cause. No conserved phenylalanine or tryptophan is present at the end of the CDR3, so a read error is the likely explanation. The J gene is TRBJ2-1, the V gene TRBV10-3, with no clear D. The last part of the DNA fits TRBJ2-5 better; the J call may be wrong. The CDR3 length is 11 residues. CDR1 and CDR2 from the germline V gene are ENHRY and SYGVKD. CDR3 in DNA: TGTGCCATCAAGGACCGAGAGACCCAGTACCTC. Its protein is CAIKDRETQYL.

The gene calls are TRBV19 and TRBJ2-7, with D possibly called TRBD1 or TRBD2 (5 bases each). This CDR3 has 13 residues. CDR1 and CDR2 (germline): LNHDA, SQIVND (reference sequence). V gave up 8 bases and J gave up 6 bases, with 17 bases separating them. The CDR3 DNA follows: TGTGCCAGTGGTCCGGGACGGCCTTTCGAGCAGTACTTC. Translating it yields CASGPGRPFEQYF.

This clonotype has at least ten counts. V is TRBV15 and J is TRBJ2-1; 11 positions agree with TRBD2. The CDR3 runs to 14 residues. Per germline, CDR1 LNHNV and CDR2 YYDKDF (reference sequence). V was clipped by 4 bases and J by 6 bases; unmatched bases: 2. The CDR3 here is CATSISGGANEQFF. In DNA, the CDR3 is TGTGCCACCAGCATTAGCGGGGGGGCCAATGAGCAGTTCTTC.

This clonotype appeared many times. This sequence joins TRBV27 and TRBJ2-1; either TRBD1 or TRBD2 may fit D (5 bases each). Germline CDR1 reads MNHEY; CDR2 reads SMNVEV (reference sequence). The CDR3 contains 15 residues. V was shortened by 5 bases and J by 2 bases, with 13 bases between the two germline ends. The CDR3 DNA sequence: TGTGCCAGCAGTCCGGACCAGGGAGCCTACAATGAGCAGTTCTTC. Amino acids: CASSPDQGAYNEQFF.

This clonotype was found many times. The chain has TRBV14 and TRBJ1-1; possible D gene TRBD1, 5 bases. CDR3 length: 16 residues. Germline V gene data show CDR1 as SGHDN and CDR2 as FVKESK. The V gene lost 5 bases and the J gene lost 0 bases, with 16 bases spanning the gap. The CDR3 sequence is CASSTRQKIVNTEAFF. The CDR3 nucleotides read TGTGCCAGCAGCACCCGACAGAAGATTGTGAACACTGAAGCTTTCTTT. The full variable domain, completed using reference TRBV14 and TRBJ1-1, is EAGVTQFPSHSVIEKGQTVTLRCDPISGHDNLYWYRRVMGKEIKFLLHFVKESKQDESGMPNNRFLAERTGGTYSTLKVQPAELEDSGVYFCASSTRQKIVNTEAFFGQGTRLTVV.

The table lists this clonotype with many counts. The chain joins TRBV29-1 to TRBJ1-2; D is uncertain. V was clipped by 3 bases and J by 4 bases, with 9 bases between them. The CDR3 has 12 residues. Germline V gene lookup returns CDR1 SQVTM and CDR2 ANQGSEA. The CDR3 reads CSVDTTVYGYTF. CDR3 nucleotides: TGCAGCGTTGACACAACAGTCTATGGCTACACCTTC. The whole variable domain, filled in from reference TRBV29-1 and TRBJ1-2, reads SAVISQKPSRDICQRGTSLTIQCQVDSQVTMMFWYRQQPGQSLTLIATANQGSEATYESGFVIDKFPISRPNLTFSTLTVSNMSPEDSSIYLCSVDTTVYGYTFGSGTRLTVV.

The chain recombines TRBV6-4 with TRBJ2-7, with D tentatively TRBD2 (5 bases). V was trimmed by 6 bases and J by 6 bases, leaving 15 bases between them. CDR1 and CDR2 (germline): MRHNA, SNTAGT. This CDR3 region has 13 residues. CDR3 sequence (DNA): TGTGCCAGCAGCGCCCGGACGGACTCCGAGCAGTACTTC. Encoded protein: CASSARTDSEQYF.

In its sample, this clonotype was seen many times. CDR3 in amino acids: CSASGALEGEQFF. The CDR3 DNA is TGCAGTGCTAGTGGGGCGTTAGAAGGTGAGCAGTTCTTC. The chain is built from TRBV20-1 and TRBJ2-1, with a tentative D call TRBD1 (5 bases). Germline CDR1 and CDR2: DFQATT and SNEGSKA (reference sequence). The V and J ends lost 3 bases and 9 bases respectively, with 15 bases between them. CDR3 length: 13 amino acids.

The table lists this clonotype with many counts. The V call is TRBV12-3 or TRBV12-4, the J call TRBJ1-5; no firm D call. This CDR3 contains 14 residues. V lost 7 bases, J lost 1 base, and 11 bases lay in between. As DNA, the CDR3 is TGTGCCAGCACCGCGACCGGGAGCAATCAGCCCCAGCATTTT. This gives the protein CASTATGSNQPQHF.